The 23 T cell receptor beta chains given below trace back to one sample, sequenced in a study of cytomegalovirus exposure and HLA in healthy donors. TCRdb keeps only in-frame clones here, not all; method: immunoSEQ multiplex PCR. This table has 65,000 to 75,000 clones, around 93% appearing once. Sequenced sample: PBMCs. These receptors were taken from a man younger than 35 in good health and CMV-seropositive.

The CDR3 nucleotides read TGTGCCAGCACACAGGACAGCTTCTATGGCTACACCTTC. The encoded protein is CASTQDSFYGYTF. This chain links TRBV7-6 with TRBJ1-2; maybe TRBD1 (6 bases). CDR3 length: 13 amino acids. Deletions cut 7 bases from V and 4 bases from J, with 13 bases between. Germline V gene sequence: CDR1 SGHVS, CDR2 FNYEAQ.

This chain connects TRBV18 to TRBJ2-1; tentatively, D is TRBD1 (5 bases). Trimming stripped 4 bases from V and 8 bases from J, with 15 bases between. CDR3 length: 14 amino acids. Germline CDR1 reads KGHSH; CDR2 reads LQKENI. The CDR3 region has the DNA TGTGCCAGCTCACAACTACAGGTCCGCGATGAGCAGTTCTTC. Amino acid sequence: CASSQLQVRDEQFF.

The chain carries TRBV5-4 and TRBJ2-3, with 12 bases matching TRBD1. Germline V CDR1 and CDR2: SGHNT, YYREEE (reference sequence). CDR3 length: 15 amino acids. J gave up 7 bases and V 5 bases, and 8 bases lay outside the gene matches. CDR3 DNA: TGTGCCAGCAGGATCCGGGACAGGGGGCTTCATACGCAGTATTTT. Its protein is CASRIRDRGLHTQYF.

The J gene is TRBJ1-4, the V gene TRBV7-9, with D unresolved. The CDR3 runs 13 residues. V was pared by 7 bases and J by 3 bases, with 9 bases between. The germline CDR1 and CDR2 sequences are SEHNR and FQNEAQ (reference sequence). CDR3 amino acids: CASTLKSNEKLFF. CDR3 nucleotides: TGTGCCAGCACCCTAAAGTCTAATGAAAAACTGTTTTTT.

This chain connects TRBV7-3 to TRBJ2-1, with 11 bases lining up with TRBD2. The V and J ends lost 7 bases and 5 bases, in that order; junction bases with no gene match: 7. CDR1 is SGHTA, CDR2 FQGTGA, per germline. The length of the CDR3 is 15 residues. The CDR3 coding sequence is TGTGCCAGCAAACCCGGGACTAGCGGCGACAATGAGCAGTTCTTC. Amino acids: CASKPGTSGDNEQFF.

The chain carries TRBV5-8 and TRBJ1-4, with 7 bases identical to TRBD1. Per germline, CDR1 SGHTS and CDR2 YDEGEE. J was trimmed by 16 bases and V by 0 bases; bases with no gene match: 12. The CDR3 is 14 amino acids. CDR3 in amino acids: CASSLEGEVGTEFF. DNA of the CDR3: TGTGCCAGCAGCTTGGAGGGCGAAGTCGGGACAGAGTTTTTT.

The chain joins TRBV7-3 to TRBJ2-2, with no clear D. Trimming removed 1 base from V and 9 bases from J, with 12 bases in between. Germline CDR1 SGHTA, CDR2 FQGTGA. The CDR3 is 14 residues long. The CDR3 protein is CASSLNLPGRELFF. CDR3 DNA: TGTGCCAGCAGCTTAAACCTCCCTGGCCGGGAGCTGTTTTTT.

The genes are TRBV20-1 and TRBJ2-7; D gene unclear. The CDR3 totals 11 residues. Germline V CDR1 and CDR2: DFQATT, SNEGSKA (reference sequence). Trimming shortened V by 3 bases and J by 6 bases, and 9 bases separated the two germline ends. CDR3: CSASQVVEQYF. In DNA form, the CDR3 reads TGCAGTGCTAGTCAAGTAGTCGAGCAGTACTTC.

This chain links TRBV30 with TRBJ2-7; 11 nucleotides agree with TRBD2. V shed 1 base and J 7 bases; nucleotides not matched to a gene: 6. Germline V gene data show CDR1 as GTSNPN and CDR2 as SVGIG (reference sequence). This CDR3 is built from 14 residues. The chain's CDR3 is CAWSGLAGGYEQYF. CDR3 DNA sequence: TGTGCCTGGAGTGGCCTAGCGGGAGGATATGAGCAGTACTTC.

The chain links TRBV5-4 to TRBJ2-5; D is unclear. This CDR3 comprises 13 residues. The V end was cut by 0 bases, the J end by 5 bases, with 8 bases between. Per germline, CDR1 SGHNT and CDR2 YYREEE (reference sequence). The CDR3 DNA is TGTGCCAGCAGCTTGGATAGAGCGGAGACCCAGTACTTC. Protein product: CASSLDRAETQYF.

This clone was observed once. The CDR3, as DNA: TGTGCCAGCAGCCCGGGACTAGCGGGAGTTGGGTATGGTCCCGGGGAGCTGTTTTTT. This encodes CASSPGLAGVGYGPGELFF. The rearrangement joins TRBV7-9 to TRBJ2-2; 14 positions agree with TRBD2. Germline values: CDR1 SEHNR, CDR2 FQNEAQ (reference sequence). After removal of 5 bases from V and 6 bases from J, the junction contained 14 bases not matched to a gene. This CDR3 has 19 amino acids.

J is TRBJ2-7 and V is TRBV15; D is ambiguous. The germline V gene encodes CDR1 LNHNV and CDR2 YYDKDF (reference sequence). The CDR3 has 13 amino acids. Trimming took off 0 bases at V and 2 bases at J, with 5 bases between the two ends. CDR3 protein: CATSRELAYEQYF. CDR3 coding DNA: TGTGCCACCAGCAGAGAGCTAGCCTACGAGCAGTACTTC. Based on the CDR3 plus reference TRBV15 and TRBJ2-7, the full variable domain is DAMVIQNPRYQVTQFGKPVTLSCSQTLNHNVMYWYQQKSSQAPKLLFHYYDKDFNNEADTPDNFQSRRPNTSFCFLDIRSPGLGDTAMYLCATSRELAYEQYFGPGTRLTVT.

This clone was seen a handful of times. The chain employs TRBV16 and TRBJ1-5; TRBD1 is a possible D gene (6 bases). Trimming removed 2 bases at V and 2 bases at J, with 7 bases between. The CDR3 consists of 14 residues. The V gene's germline CDR1 is KGHSY and CDR2 FQNENV. As DNA, the CDR3 is TGTGCCAGCAGCCAAGCAGGGGGCAATCAGCCCCAGCATTTT. As protein: CASSQAGGNQPQHF.

The CDR3 sequence: CATKTAGDTYEQYF. For the CDR3, the DNA is TGTGCCACCAAAACCGCGGGGGACACATACGAGCAGTACTTC. The chain has TRBV19 and TRBJ2-7; tentatively, D is TRBD2 (7 bases). The CDR3 has 14 amino acids. Germline V gene sequence: CDR1 LNHDA, CDR2 SQIVND (reference sequence). Trimming took 10 bases from V and 4 from J, leaving 20 bases between them.

The V gene is TRBV28, the J gene TRBJ2-7, with 15 positions matching TRBD2. Per germline, CDR1 MDHEN and CDR2 SYDVKM. The J segment lost 2 bases and the V segment lost 6 bases, leaving 14 bases of the junction unmatched. The CDR3 runs to 19 residues. The CDR3 is CASSERRTSGRGPTYEQYF. The CDR3 region has the DNA TGTGCCAGCAGCGAACGTCGGACTAGCGGGAGGGGGCCGACCTACGAGCAGTACTTC.

The V gene is TRBV4-2, the J gene TRBJ2-3; TRBD2 matches at 8 bases. Germline CDR1 LGHNA, CDR2 YNFKEQ. The trim removed 0 bases at V and 1 base at J, leaving 6 bases unmatched. The CDR3 covers 17 residues. The CDR3 loop reads CASSQELAGGGTDTQYF. CDR3 DNA sequence: TGTGCCAGCAGCCAAGAACTGGCGGGAGGTGGCACAGATACGCAGTATTTT.

V usage is TRBV5-1 and J usage is TRBJ1-4, with 10 bases identical to TRBD1. Germline loops: CDR1 SGHRS, CDR2 YFSETQ. The CDR3 is 14 amino acids. V lost 4 bases to trimming and J lost 5 bases; unmatched junction nucleotides: 2. The CDR3 DNA reads as TGCGCCAGCAGCGCGGGACAGGGGAATGAAAAACTGTTTTTT. Translating it yields CASSAGQGNEKLFF.

This chain links TRBV28 with TRBJ2-7, with D possibly matching TRBD2 (5 bases). The CDR3 runs 14 residues. The germline V and J ends were trimmed by 7 bases and 1 base, with 14 bases remaining between them. Germline-derived CDR1 and CDR2 are MDHEN and SYDVKM. CDR3 bases: TGTGCCAGCAAGACGGGATCCGAATCCTACGAGCAGTACTTC. Encoded protein: CASKTGSESYEQYF.

This clone was detected once. The chain joins TRBV6-1 to TRBJ2-7; TRBD2 matches 16 bases. Looked up from germline, CDR1 is MNHNS and CDR2 is SASEGT. Unmatched junction bases numbered 7, after V lost 4 bases and J lost 7 bases. The length of the CDR3 is 16 residues. DNA of the CDR3: TGTGCCAGCAGTGCAGGGACTAGCGGGAGGGCCTCGGAGCAGTACTTC. Translated, it gives CASSAGTSGRASEQYF.

The rearrangement joins TRBV6-6 to TRBJ2-5; possibly TRBD2 for D (5 bases). CDR3 length equals 15 residues. Germline loops: CDR1 MNHNY, CDR2 SVGAGI (reference sequence). The ends were cut back, 6 bases at V and 5 bases at J, with 19 bases in the middle. The CDR3 region is CASRDSDWQRETQYF. The CDR3 DNA reads as TGTGCCAGCAGGGACTCGGACTGGCAGAGGGAGACCCAGTACTTC.

The V gene is TRBV7-9, the J gene TRBJ2-3; D is perhaps TRBD1 (8 bases). Germline V gives CDR1 SEHNR, CDR2 FQNEAQ (reference sequence). Trimming pared 2 bases from V and 0 bases from J, leaving 12 bases between. The CDR3 loop spans 16 amino acids. The CDR3 DNA reads as TGTGCCAGCAGCTTATCACAGGGGGGGAGCACAGATACGCAGTATTTT. Translated: CASSLSQGGSTDTQYF.

The rearrangement uses TRBV6-1 and TRBJ2-7, with D possibly matching TRBD2 (5 bases). Germline CDR1 MNHNS, CDR2 SASEGT. Trimming cost V 1 base and J 2 bases, with 12 bases left between them. This CDR3 is 15 amino acids long. The CDR3 here is CASSEGPGSAYEQYF. The CDR3 DNA follows: TGTGCCAGCAGTGAAGGTCCGGGGTCGGCCTACGAGCAGTACTTC.

The rearrangement joins TRBV30 to TRBJ2-2; 11 positions agree with TRBD1. From germline, CDR1 is GTSNPN and CDR2 SVGIG (reference sequence). Trimming cost V 5 bases and J 6 bases; bases outside gene matches: 5. The CDR3 spans 14 residues. CDR3 coding DNA: TGTGCCTGGGGAGGGGGACAGGGGGCCGGGGAGCTGTTTTTT. Residues: CAWGGGQGAGELFF.